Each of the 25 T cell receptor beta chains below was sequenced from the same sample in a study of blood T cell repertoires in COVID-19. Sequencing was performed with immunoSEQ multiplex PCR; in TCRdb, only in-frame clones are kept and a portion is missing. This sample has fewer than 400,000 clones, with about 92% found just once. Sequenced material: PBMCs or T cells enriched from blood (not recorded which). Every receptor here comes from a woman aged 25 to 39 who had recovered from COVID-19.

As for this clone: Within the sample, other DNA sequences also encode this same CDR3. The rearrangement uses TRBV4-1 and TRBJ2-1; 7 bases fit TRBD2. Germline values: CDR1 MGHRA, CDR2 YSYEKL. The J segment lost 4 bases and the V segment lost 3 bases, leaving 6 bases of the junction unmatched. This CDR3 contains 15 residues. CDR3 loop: CASSQGGGSYNEQFF. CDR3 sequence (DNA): TGCGCCAGCAGCCAGGGCGGGGGATCTTACAATGAGCAGTTCTTC.

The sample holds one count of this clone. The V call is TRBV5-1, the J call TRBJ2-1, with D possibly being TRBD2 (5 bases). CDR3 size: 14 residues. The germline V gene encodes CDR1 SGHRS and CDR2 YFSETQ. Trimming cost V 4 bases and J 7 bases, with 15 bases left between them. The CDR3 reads CASSRRGSPNEQFF. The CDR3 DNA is TGCGCCAGCAGCCGACGGGGTTCCCCTAATGAGCAGTTCTTC.

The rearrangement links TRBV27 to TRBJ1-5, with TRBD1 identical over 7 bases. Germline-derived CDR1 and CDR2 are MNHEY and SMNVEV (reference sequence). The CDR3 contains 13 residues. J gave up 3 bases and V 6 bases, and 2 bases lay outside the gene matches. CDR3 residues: CASRDRYNQPQHF. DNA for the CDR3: TGTGCCAGCAGGGACAGGTACAATCAGCCCCAGCATTTT.

Written as DNA, the CDR3 is TGTGCCAGCAGCCCAGGAGCGATCTACGAGCAGTACTTC. Translated: CASSPGAIYEQYF. This chain uses TRBV6-2 or TRBV6-3 with TRBJ2-7, with D unclear. With 6 bases removed from V and 3 bases from J, the gap between germline ends came to 12 bases. This CDR3 contains 13 residues. Germline-derived CDR1 and CDR2 are MNHEY and SVGEGT.

CDR3 DNA sequence: TGTGCCACCAGCAGAGATGTGGGAGACCAAGAGACCCAGTACTTC. As protein: CATSRDVGDQETQYF. V gene TRBV15 combines with J gene TRBJ2-5, with D possibly TRBD2 on 5 matching bases. CDR1 is LNHNV, CDR2 YYDKDF, per germline (reference sequence). The CDR3 is 15 residues long. Trimming took off 0 bases at V and 0 bases at J, with 8 bases between the two ends.

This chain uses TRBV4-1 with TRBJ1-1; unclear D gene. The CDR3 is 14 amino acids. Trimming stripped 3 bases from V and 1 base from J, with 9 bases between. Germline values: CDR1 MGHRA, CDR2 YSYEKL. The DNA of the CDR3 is TGCGCCAGCAGCCAGTTTACGCGGAACACTGAAGCTTTCTTT. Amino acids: CASSQFTRNTEAFF.

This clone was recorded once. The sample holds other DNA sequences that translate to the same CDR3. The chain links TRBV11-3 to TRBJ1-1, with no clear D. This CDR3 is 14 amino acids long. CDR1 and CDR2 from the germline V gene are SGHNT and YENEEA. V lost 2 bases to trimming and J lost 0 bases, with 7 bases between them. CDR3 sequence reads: CASSLNSLNTEAFF. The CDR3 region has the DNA TGTGCCAGCAGCTTAAACAGTTTGAACACTGAAGCTTTCTTT.

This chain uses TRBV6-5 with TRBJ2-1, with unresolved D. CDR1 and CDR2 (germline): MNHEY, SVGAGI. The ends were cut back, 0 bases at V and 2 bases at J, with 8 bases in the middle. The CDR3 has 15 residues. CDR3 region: CASSYSQAPYNEQFF. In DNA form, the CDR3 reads TGTGCCAGCAGTTACTCTCAGGCCCCCTACAATGAGCAGTTCTTC.

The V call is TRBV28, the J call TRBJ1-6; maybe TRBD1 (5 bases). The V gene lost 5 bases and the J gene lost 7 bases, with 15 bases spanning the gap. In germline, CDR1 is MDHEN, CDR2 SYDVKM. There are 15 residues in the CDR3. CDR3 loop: CASSDDGGVNSPLHF. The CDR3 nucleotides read TGTGCCAGCAGTGATGACGGGGGAGTCAATTCACCCCTCCACTTT.

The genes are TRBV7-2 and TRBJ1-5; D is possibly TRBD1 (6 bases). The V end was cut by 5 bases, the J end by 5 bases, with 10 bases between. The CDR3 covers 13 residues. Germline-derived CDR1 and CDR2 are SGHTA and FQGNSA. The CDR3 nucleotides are TGTGCCAGCAGCCAGGACAGCTATCAGCCCCAGCATTTT. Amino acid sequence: CASSQDSYQPQHF. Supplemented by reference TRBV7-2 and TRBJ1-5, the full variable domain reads GAGVSQSPSNKVTEKGKDVELRCDPISGHTALYWYRQSLGQGLEFLIYFQGNSAPDKSGLPSDRFSAERTGGSVSTLTIQRTQQEDSAVYLCASSQDSYQPQHFGDGTRLSIL.

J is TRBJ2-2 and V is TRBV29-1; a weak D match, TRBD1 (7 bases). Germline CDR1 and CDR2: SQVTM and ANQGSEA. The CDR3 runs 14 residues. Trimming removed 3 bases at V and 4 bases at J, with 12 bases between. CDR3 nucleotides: TGCAGCGTTGACGCGGGACAGCTCACCGGGGAGCTGTTTTTT. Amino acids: CSVDAGQLTGELFF.

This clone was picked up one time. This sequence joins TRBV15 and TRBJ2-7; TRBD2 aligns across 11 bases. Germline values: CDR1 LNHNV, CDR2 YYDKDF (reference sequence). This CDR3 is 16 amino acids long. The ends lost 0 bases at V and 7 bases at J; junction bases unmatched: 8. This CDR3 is CATSRDLLAGVREQYF. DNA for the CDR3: TGTGCCACCAGCAGAGATCTACTAGCGGGAGTCAGGGAGCAGTACTTC.

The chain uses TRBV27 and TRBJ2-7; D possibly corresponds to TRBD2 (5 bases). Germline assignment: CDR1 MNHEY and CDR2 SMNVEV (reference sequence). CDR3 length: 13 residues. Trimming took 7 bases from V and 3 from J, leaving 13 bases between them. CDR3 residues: CASKARGDYEQYF. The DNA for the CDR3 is TGTGCCAGCAAGGCACGGGGTGACTACGAGCAGTACTTC.

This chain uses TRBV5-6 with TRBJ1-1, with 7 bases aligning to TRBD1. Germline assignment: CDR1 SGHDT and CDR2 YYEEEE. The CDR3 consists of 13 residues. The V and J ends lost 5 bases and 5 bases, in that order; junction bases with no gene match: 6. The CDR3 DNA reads TGTGCCAGCAGAGTCAGGGGGAGAACTGAAGCTTTCTTT. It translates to CASRVRGRTEAFF. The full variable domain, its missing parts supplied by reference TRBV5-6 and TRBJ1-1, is DAGVTQSPTHLIKTRGQQVTLRCSPKSGHDTVSWYQQALGQGPQFIFQYYEEEERQRGNFPDRFSGHQFPNYSSELNVNALLLGDSALYLCASRVRGRTEAFFGQGTRLTVV.

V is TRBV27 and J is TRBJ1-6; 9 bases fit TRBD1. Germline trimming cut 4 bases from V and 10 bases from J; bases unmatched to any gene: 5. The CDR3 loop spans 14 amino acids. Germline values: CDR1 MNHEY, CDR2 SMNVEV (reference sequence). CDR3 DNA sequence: TGTGCCAGCAGTTGGGAACAGGGGGCCTCACCCCTCCACTTT. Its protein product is CASSWEQGASPLHF.

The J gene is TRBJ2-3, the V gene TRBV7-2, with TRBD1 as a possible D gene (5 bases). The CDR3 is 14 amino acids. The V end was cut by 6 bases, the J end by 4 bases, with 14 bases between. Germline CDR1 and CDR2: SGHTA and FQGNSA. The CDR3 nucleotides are TGTGCCAGCAGAAGAGGACGACAGCCAGATACGCAGTATTTT. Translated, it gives CASRRGRQPDTQYF.

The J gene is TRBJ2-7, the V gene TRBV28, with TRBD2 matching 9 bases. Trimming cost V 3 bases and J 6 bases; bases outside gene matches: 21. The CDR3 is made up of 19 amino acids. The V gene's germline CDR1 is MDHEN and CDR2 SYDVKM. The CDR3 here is CASSFRLLAGNASTLEQYF. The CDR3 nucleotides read TGTGCCAGCAGTTTTCGACTACTAGCGGGTAATGCCTCGACGCTCGAGCAGTACTTC.

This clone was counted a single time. The DNA of the CDR3 is TGTGCCAGCAGTTTTATAGCGGGTGTCACCGGGGAGCTGTTTTTT. Its translation is CASSFIAGVTGELFF. This chain joins TRBV27 and TRBJ2-2; 7 positions agree with TRBD2. CDR1 is MNHEY, CDR2 SMNVEV, per germline (reference sequence). This CDR3 spans 15 amino acids. V was clipped by 3 bases and J by 4 bases; unmatched bases: 5.

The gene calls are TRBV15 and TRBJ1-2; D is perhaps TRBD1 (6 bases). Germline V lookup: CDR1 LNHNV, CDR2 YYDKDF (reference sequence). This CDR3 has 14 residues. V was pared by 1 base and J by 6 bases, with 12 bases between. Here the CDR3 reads CATSRGGQVHGYTF. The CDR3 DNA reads TGTGCCACCAGCAGAGGGGGGCAAGTCCATGGCTACACCTTC.

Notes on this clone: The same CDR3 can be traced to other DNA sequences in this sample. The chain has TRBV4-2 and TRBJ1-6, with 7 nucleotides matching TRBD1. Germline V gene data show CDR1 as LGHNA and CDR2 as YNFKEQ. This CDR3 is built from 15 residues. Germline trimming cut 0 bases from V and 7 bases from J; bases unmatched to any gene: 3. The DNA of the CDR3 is TGTGCCAGCAGCCAAGATAGACAGGGAAATTCACCCCTCCACTTT. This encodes CASSQDRQGNSPLHF.

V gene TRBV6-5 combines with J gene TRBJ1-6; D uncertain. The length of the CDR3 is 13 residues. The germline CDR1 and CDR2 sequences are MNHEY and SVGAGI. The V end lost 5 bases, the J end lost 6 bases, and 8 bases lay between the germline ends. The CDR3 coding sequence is TGTGCCAGCAGTCAGGAATTTAATTCACCCCTCCACTTT. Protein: CASSQEFNSPLHF.

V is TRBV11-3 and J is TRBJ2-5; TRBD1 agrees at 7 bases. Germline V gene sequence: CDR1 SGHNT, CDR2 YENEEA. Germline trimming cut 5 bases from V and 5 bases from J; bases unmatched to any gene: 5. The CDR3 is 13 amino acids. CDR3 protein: CASSQGVPETQYF. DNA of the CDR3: TGTGCCAGCAGCCAGGGGGTCCCGGAGACCCAGTACTTC.

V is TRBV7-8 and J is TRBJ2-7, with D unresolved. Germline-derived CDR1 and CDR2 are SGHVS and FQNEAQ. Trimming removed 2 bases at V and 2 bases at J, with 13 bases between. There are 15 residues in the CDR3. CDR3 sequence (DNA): TGTGCCAGCAGCTTATCTTCTCAGGAAGCCTACGAGCAGTACTTC. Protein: CASSLSSQEAYEQYF.

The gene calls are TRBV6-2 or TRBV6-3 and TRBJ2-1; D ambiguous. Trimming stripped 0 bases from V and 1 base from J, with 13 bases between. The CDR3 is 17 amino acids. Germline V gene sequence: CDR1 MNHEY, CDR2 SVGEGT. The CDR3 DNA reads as TGTGCCAGCAGTTACTCGATTTTTGGGCATTCCTACAATGAGCAGTTCTTC. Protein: CASSYSIFGHSYNEQFF.

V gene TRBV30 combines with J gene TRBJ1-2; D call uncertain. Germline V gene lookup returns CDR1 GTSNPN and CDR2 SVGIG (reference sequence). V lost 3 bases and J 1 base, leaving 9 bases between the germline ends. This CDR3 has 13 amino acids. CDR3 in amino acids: CAWRDQVNYGYTF. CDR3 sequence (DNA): TGTGCCTGGAGAGATCAGGTTAACTATGGCTACACCTTC.